These 16 T cell receptor beta chains share one sample of origin, sequenced in a study of T cell responses to AZD1222 COVID-19 vaccine. The protocol was immunoSEQ multiplex PCR, while the TCRdb copy is restricted to in-frame clones and leaves out a portion. This sample yields 120,000 to 150,000 clones, of which roughly 88% are seen a single time; under 7% belongs to the top ten. The material sequenced was peripheral blood, taken 28 days after the second dose of the MenACWY control vaccine. Source of these receptors: an adult who received the MenACWY meningococcal vaccine as a control.

The gene calls are TRBV12-5 and TRBJ2-4; D gene ambiguous. With 0 bases removed from V and 0 bases from J, the gap between germline ends came to 9 bases. Germline CDR1 reads LGHNT; CDR2 reads FRNRAP. This CDR3 is 16 amino acids long. CDR3: CASGLVRSGAKNIQYF. The CDR3 DNA follows: TGTGCTAGTGGTTTGGTACGGTCAGGAGCCAAAAACATTCAGTACTTC.

This rearrangement joins TRBV7-6 to TRBJ2-6, with 7 nucleotides matching TRBD1. CDR3 length equals 16 residues. J gave up 2 bases and V 5 bases, and 6 bases lay outside the gene matches. Germline V gene lookup returns CDR1 SGHVS and CDR2 FNYEAQ. The CDR3 is CASSHDRETGANVLTF. For the CDR3, the DNA is TGTGCCAGCAGCCACGACAGGGAAACTGGGGCCAACGTCCTGACTTTC.

The chain recombines TRBV11-1 with TRBJ1-1, with D tentatively TRBD1 (5 bases). V lost 3 bases and J 0 bases, leaving 8 bases between the germline ends. The CDR3 extends over 14 amino acids. The V gene's germline CDR1 is SGHAT and CDR2 FQDESV (reference sequence). As DNA, the CDR3 is TGTGCCAGCAGCTTTAGGGGTGTGAACACTGAAGCTTTCTTT. Its translation: CASSFRGVNTEAFF.

This chain joins TRBV9 and TRBJ2-2, with a possible D match to TRBD1 (5 bases). With 5 bases removed from V and 4 bases from J, the gap between germline ends came to 12 bases. Germline loops: CDR1 SGDLS, CDR2 YYNGEE. CDR3 length: 14 residues. CDR3 residues: CASREGASTGELFF. DNA of the CDR3: TGTGCCAGCAGGGAAGGGGCCTCCACCGGGGAGCTGTTTTTT.

The gene calls are TRBV3-1 (or the pseudogene TRBV3-2) and TRBJ1-4; possible D gene TRBD1, 5 bases. The CDR3 length is 15 residues. Trimming stripped 5 bases from V and 8 bases from J, with 18 bases between. Germline CDR1 is LGHDT and CDR2 is YNNKEL (reference sequence). CDR3 nucleotides: TGTGCCAGCAGCGCGTGGTGGGGCCGGGGCGAAAAACTGTTTTTT. This gives the protein CASSAWWGRGEKLFF.

The CDR3 nucleotides read TGTGCCACCAGGGGTGGGGTGGTAGATGGCTACACCTTC. The encoded protein is CATRGGVVDGYTF. The rearrangement joins TRBV24-1 to TRBJ1-2; no definite D call. V lost 7 bases, J lost 6 bases, and 14 bases lay in between. The germline CDR1 and CDR2 sequences are KGHDR and SFDVKD. The length of the CDR3 is 13 residues.

The V call is TRBV7-9, the J call TRBJ2-1, with 11 bases matching TRBD2. From germline, CDR1 is SEHNR and CDR2 FQNEAQ (reference sequence). The CDR3 extends over 13 amino acids. With V trimmed by 2 bases and J by 14 bases, 5 bases remained unmatched. CDR3 nucleotides: TGTGCCAGCAGCTTATCCCCACTAGCGGGGGAGTTCTTC. Encoded protein: CASSLSPLAGEFF.

The chain employs TRBV11-2 and TRBJ2-7; 9 bases are a match to TRBD1. The CDR3 loop spans 15 amino acids. Looked up from germline, CDR1 is SGHAT and CDR2 is FQNNGV. V shed 9 bases, J shed 6 bases, and the junction held 15 bases outside the gene matches. The CDR3, as DNA: TGTGCCAGGAGACAGGGGGACCCTGCTTATCGCGAGCAGTACTTC. This codes for CARRQGDPAYREQYF.

The chain carries TRBV29-1 and TRBJ2-3; 10 bases match TRBD2. This CDR3 spans 16 amino acids. Germline trimming cut 3 bases from V and 2 bases from J; bases unmatched to any gene: 8. CDR1 and CDR2 (germline): SQVTM, ANQGSEA. The CDR3 bases are TGCAGCGTTGACCAGATAACTAGCGGGGTCACAGATACGCAGTATTTT. Translated, it gives CSVDQITSGVTDTQYF.

There are a few counts of this clone. The V gene is TRBV4-3, the J gene TRBJ1-1; D gene unclear. Trimming stripped 2 bases from V and 1 base from J, with 8 bases between. Germline V gene data show CDR1 as LGHNA and CDR2 as YSLEER. The CDR3 is 14 amino acids. This CDR3 is CASSQSNRNTEAFF. The CDR3 region has the DNA TGCGCCAGCAGCCAATCAAACAGGAACACTGAAGCTTTCTTT.

This clone turned up a few times. This chain joins TRBV6-2 or TRBV6-3 and TRBJ2-7; TRBD2 matches 12 bases. Germline V lookup: CDR1 MNHEY, CDR2 SVGEGT. J was trimmed by 6 bases and V by 4 bases; bases with no gene match: 7. The CDR3 covers 15 residues. The CDR3 DNA sequence: TGTGCCAGCAGTTTCCGACTAGCGGGAGTCCGCGAGCAGTACTTC. Amino acids: CASSFRLAGVREQYF.

This chain links TRBV9 with TRBJ2-1; weak D call: TRBD1 (6 bases). The CDR3 covers 15 residues. The V gene's germline CDR1 is SGDLS and CDR2 YYNGEE. V lost 4 bases and J lost 8, with 19 bases in between. CDR3 residues: CASSPIGGLGYEQFF. The CDR3 DNA follows: TGTGCCAGCAGCCCGATAGGGGGTCTGGGCTATGAGCAGTTCTTC.

This chain links TRBV2 with TRBJ1-1; D uncertain. The CDR3 length is 14 residues. CDR1 SNHLY and CDR2 FYNNEI come from the germline V gene. V dropped 6 bases and J dropped 2 bases, with 13 bases sitting between them. CDR3 amino acids: CASRVRADNTEAFF. CDR3 DNA sequence: TGTGCCAGCAGGGTACGGGCCGATAACACTGAAGCTTTCTTT.

The rearrangement joins TRBV6-2 or TRBV6-3 to TRBJ1-1; no clear D gene. Germline CDR1 is MNHEY and CDR2 is SVGEGT. This CDR3 region has 14 residues. Trimming took 2 bases from V and 9 from J, leaving 16 bases between them. The CDR3 DNA follows: TGTGCCAGCAGTTACGTCCCGACCGGTGCTAAAGCTTTCTTT. Its protein is CASSYVPTGAKAFF.

The chain recombines TRBV6-5 with TRBJ2-7; no firm D call. V gave up 4 bases and J gave up 3 bases, with 13 bases separating them. The length of the CDR3 is 14 residues. Germline lookup yields CDR1 MNHEY and CDR2 SVGAGI. The CDR3 bases are TGTGCCAGCAGTTCCGGACGGTTTCTCTACGAGCAGTACTTC. As protein: CASSSGRFLYEQYF.

V gene TRBV2 combines with J gene TRBJ2-2, with D uncertain. The CDR3 length is 14 residues. Germline V gene lookup returns CDR1 SNHLY and CDR2 FYNNEI. The V end was cut by 6 bases, the J end by 6 bases, with 14 bases between. The CDR3 DNA is TGTGCCAGCAGGACGGGTGAAGTATCCGGGGAGCTGTTTTTT. Protein: CASRTGEVSGELFF.